These 7 T cell receptor beta chains share one sample of origin, sequenced in a study of blood T cell repertoires in COVID-19. Data came from immunoSEQ multiplex PCR; TCRdb stores just in-frame clones and leaves some out. The sample contains fewer than 75,000 clones, roughly 85% of which appear only once. Material: peripheral blood. The receptors were sampled from a human donor in a cohort sampled during active COVID-19.

This clone appeared a few times. The chain employs TRBV28 and TRBJ1-4; 8 bases are a match to TRBD1. The ends lost 7 bases at V and 8 bases at J; junction bases unmatched: 15. This CDR3 has 16 residues. Germline V gene lookup returns CDR1 MDHEN and CDR2 SYDVKM. The CDR3 reads CASTMMRDRRSEKLFF. The CDR3 bases are TGTGCCAGCACTATGATGAGGGACAGGCGGAGCGAAAAACTGTTTTTT.

This clone was detected once. V is TRBV27 and J is TRBJ2-6; D possibly corresponds to TRBD2 (6 bases). This CDR3 comprises 16 residues. V was cut by 5 bases and J by 2 bases, with 13 bases left in between. The germline V gene encodes CDR1 MNHEY and CDR2 SMNVEV (reference sequence). DNA for the CDR3: TGTGCCAGCAGTCAACGAGGGGAGGCTGGGGCCAACGTCCTGACTTTC. Amino acid sequence: CASSQRGEAGANVLTF.

The J gene is TRBJ2-7, the V gene TRBV3-1 (or the pseudogene TRBV3-2), with 16 nucleotides matching TRBD2. V was pared by 4 bases and J by 2 bases, with 2 bases of the junction left unmatched. CDR3 length: 16 residues. Per germline, CDR1 LGHDT and CDR2 YNNKEL (reference sequence). The CDR3 loop is CASSPGTSGGAYEQYF. Written as DNA, the CDR3 is TGTGCCAGCAGCCCCGGGACTAGCGGGGGGGCCTACGAGCAGTACTTC.

The chain employs TRBV5-1 and TRBJ2-7, with TRBD2 as a possible D gene (5 bases). The CDR3 has 16 amino acids. Germline values: CDR1 SGHRS, CDR2 YFSETQ. Trimming removed 1 base from V and 5 bases from J, with 19 bases in between. CDR3 bases: TGCGCCAGCAGCTTGAGGTTACGGGAACTTCGCGACGAGCAGTACTTC. Translating it yields CASSLRLRELRDEQYF.

The rearrangement joins TRBV21-1 to TRBJ2-1; TRBD1 reflects the table's D call only, with no check against the DNA. TRBV21-1 is marked as a pseudogene. CDR3 size: 13 residues. As DNA, the CDR3 is TGTGCCAGCACCCCGACAGGGCGAAATGAGCAGTTCTTC. This gives the protein CASTPTGRNEQFF.

The V call is TRBV4-2, the J call TRBJ1-1; 9 bases agree with TRBD1. The CDR3 loop spans 15 amino acids. Trimming removed 0 bases from V and 4 bases from J; junction bases left unmatched: 3. Germline lookup yields CDR1 LGHNA and CDR2 YNFKEQ. The CDR3 loop is CASSQEGTGFTEAFF. The CDR3 DNA follows: TGTGCCAGCAGCCAAGAGGGGACAGGGTTCACTGAAGCTTTCTTT.

This chain joins TRBV28 and TRBJ2-1; 9 bases are a match to TRBD2. V lost 5 bases and J lost 7; bases outside the gene matches: 9. Germline CDR1 is MDHEN and CDR2 is SYDVKM. The CDR3 contains 15 residues. CDR3 amino acids: CASSGGGGAWNEQFF. The CDR3 DNA follows: TGTGCCAGCAGTGGGGGCGGGGGGGCCTGGAATGAGCAGTTCTTC.